A selection of T cell receptor beta chains follows, all from one sample in a study of T-cell memory formation after mild COVID-19. TCRdb re-analysed the 5' RACE reads in MiXCR, keeping a single row per CDR3 protein. The sample lists 250,000 to 400,000 distinct CDR3 sequences, 14% seen once, with roughly a fifth in the top ten. The sequencing input was PBMCs or a T cell subset sorted from them (not recorded which). These receptors came from a man between 18 and 35 years old who had mild COVID-19 (a few samples of this study predate the infection). Cell type and time point are not known. Both conserved end residues are part of each CDR3. The D gene is left open where the match is weak. Rows may omit the clone size; those that give it use once, few, many or a size class.

v_call	j_call	clone_size	d_call	cdr3_nt	cdr3_aa
TRBV7-9	TRBJ1-1	few	TRBD1	TGTGCCAGCAGCCCGGGACAGCACATGAACACTGAAGCTTTCTTT	CASSPGQHMNTEAFF
TRBV27	TRBJ2-2	-	TRBD2	TGTGCCAGCACCTGGGGGGGTTACGGCGGGGAGCTGTTTTTT	CASTWGGYGGELFF
TRBV4-3	TRBJ2-7	-	-	TGCGCCAGCAGCCAAGATGCGGTCCGGCCTTACGAGCAGTACTTC	CASSQDAVRPYEQYF
TRBV6-6	TRBJ1-5	-	TRBD1	TGTGCCAGCAGTTACCCTTTCGGGACAGGGGTCCTTAGCAATCAGCCCCAGCATTTT	CASSYPFGTGVLSNQPQHF
TRBV4-1	TRBJ2-1	once	-	TGCGCCAGCAGCCCAGAAAGGGCGGGACTGCATGAGCAGTTCTTC	CASSPERAGLHEQFF
TRBV3-1	TRBJ1-2	-	TRBD1	TGTGCCAGCAGCCCCTCCGGGACAGGGAAAAACGGCTACACCTTC	CASSPSGTGKNGYTF
TRBV4-1	TRBJ2-6	-	-	TGCGCCAGCAGCCAAGGCCCGGGGCGAGGGGCCAACGTCCTGACTTTC	CASSQGPGRGANVLTF
TRBV10-3	TRBJ1-1	-	-	TGTGCCATCAGTGTCGGGCAACTGAACACTGAAGCTTTCTTT	CAISVGQLNTEAFF
TRBV20-1	TRBJ1-1	few	-	TGCAGTGCTAGAGTGGCAGGGTGGAACACTGAAGCTTTCTTT	CSARVAGWNTEAFF
TRBV12-3/TRBV12-4	TRBJ1-2	few	TRBD1	TGTGCCAGCAGGGGCCGGACAGGGGTGTGGAATGGCTACACCTTC	CASRGRTGVWNGYTF
TRBV28	TRBJ2-3	-	-	TGTGCCAGCAAAGGTTCGGCTACTAGCACAGATACGCAGTATTTT	CASKGSATSTDTQYF
TRBV13	TRBJ2-5	few	-	TGTGCCAGCAGCTCCCCGACGAGCGGGTTGGAGACCCAGTACTTC	CASSSPTSGLETQYF
TRBV7-9	TRBJ2-3	-	-	TGTGCCAGCAGCTCGGACCTCGGGCCGAGGGATACGCAGTATTTT	CASSSDLGPRDTQYF
TRBV4-1	TRBJ2-3	many	-	TGCGCCAGCAGCCCGGTAAACACAGATACGCAGTATTTT	CASSPVNTDTQYF
TRBV13	TRBJ2-5	-	-	TGTGCCAGCAGCTTAATTGGGGAGCCCGAGACCCAGTACTTC	CASSLIGEPETQYF
TRBV4-2	TRBJ2-2	few	-	TGTGCCAGCAGCCAAGATCGAGGAGGGCCCCACACCGGGGAGCTGTTTTTT	CASSQDRGGPHTGELFF
TRBV7-9	TRBJ2-7	few	-	TGTGCCAGCAGCACGCGACTAGTCACAGCGGGTGGCTCCTACGAGCAGTACTTC	CASSTRLVTAGGSYEQYF
TRBV7-2	TRBJ2-1	many	TRBD1	TGTGCCAGCAGCGGGACAGGTGGTCGCAATGAGCAGTTCTTC	CASSGTGGRNEQFF
TRBV20-1	TRBJ2-1	-	-	TGCAGTGCTAGCAGGAGGGTACAGGGTTACAATGAGCAGTTCTTC	CSASRRVQGYNEQFF
TRBV7-3	TRBJ1-2	few	-	TGTGCCAGCAGCTTGGACCCCTTCTATGGCTACACCTTC	CASSLDPFYGYTF
TRBV29-1	TRBJ1-2	few	-	TGCAGCGTTGAACGCAGGGACCTGAACTATGGCTACACCTTC	CSVERRDLNYGYTF
TRBV7-2	TRBJ1-1	few	-	TGTGCCAGCAAACAAACAGGGTGGGGGAACACTGAAGCTTTCTTT	CASKQTGWGNTEAFF
TRBV9	TRBJ1-1	-	-	TGTGCCAGCAGCACCGGTGGGGGGACTGAAGCTTTCTTT	CASSTGGGTEAFF
TRBV6-2/TRBV6-3	TRBJ2-5	few	TRBD1	TGTGCCAGCACCCCAGGACAGGGGGCTAGAGAGACCCAGTACTTC	CASTPGQGARETQYF
TRBV20-1	TRBJ1-2	-	-	TGCAGTGCTAGAGGAACAATTTACTATGGCTACACCTTC	CSARGTIYYGYTF
TRBV12-3/TRBV12-4	TRBJ2-3	many	TRBD1	TGTGCCAGCAGACAGGAAGAGGTCGGGACAGCTAGCACAGATACGCAGTATTTT	CASRQEEVGTASTDTQYF
TRBV7-2	TRBJ2-7	few	TRBD2	TGTGCCAGCAGCTTGCGGGGGAGCGGGGGGCACTACGAGCAGTACTTC	CASSLRGSGGHYEQYF
TRBV5-5	TRBJ2-2	-	-	TGTGCCAGCAGCTTCCCAGCGAACACCGGGGAGCTGTTTTTT	CASSFPANTGELFF
TRBV6-5	TRBJ2-3	-	-	TGTGCCAGCAGTTACGTCCCGGGGGGCGGGGATACGCAGTATTTT	CASSYVPGGGDTQYF
TRBV4-1	TRBJ1-2	-	-	TGCGCCAGCAGCCAAGATTGGTCGGGCTACACCTTC	CASSQDWSGYTF
TRBV4-1	TRBJ2-3	few	-	TGCGCCAGCAGCCCACTCATCCTCTCCCCAGTGGGAGATACGCAGTATTTT	CASSPLILSPVGDTQYF
TRBV30	TRBJ1-6	-	-	TGTGCCTGGGGGAGGAGCTCCTATAATTCACCCCTCCACTTT	CAWGRSSYNSPLHF
TRBV5-1	TRBJ2-4	-	TRBD2	TGCGCCAGCAGCGAACCCGGGGGGAACATTCAGTACTTC	CASSEPGGNIQYF
TRBV11-2	TRBJ2-5	-	TRBD1	TGTGCCAGCAGCCCGGGGACAGGGGCCGGAGAGACCCAGTACTTC	CASSPGTGAGETQYF
TRBV20-1	TRBJ1-4	-	TRBD1	TGCAGTGCTAGAGGACAGGGGCGTGAAAAACTGTTTTTT	CSARGQGREKLFF
TRBV5-1	TRBJ1-6	-	TRBD1	TGCGCCAGCAGCCCGACAGGGAGTAATTCACCCCTCCACTTT	CASSPTGSNSPLHF